This paragraph reports one T cell receptor (beta chain). Trimming took 3 bases from V and 8 from J, leaving 14 bases between them. Germline-derived CDR1 and CDR2 are MDHEN and SYDVKM. The CDR3 consists of 14 residues. This sample was taken from a study of shared clonotypes between healthy human individuals. TCRdb keeps only in-frame clones here, not all; method: immunoSEQ multiplex PCR. The sample shows about 2.3 million clones, 80% to 95% of them seen only once. The V gene is TRBV28, the J gene TRBJ2-1; TRBD2 is a possible D gene (5 bases). What was sequenced was naive CD4+ T cells from PBMCs. Sample subset: CD45RA+ positively selected. The TCR sequence derives from a young man in good health. Some clones in this sample may be carry-over from other donors' samples. The CDR3 loop reads CASSLITGWDEQFF. The CDR3 DNA sequence: TGTGCCAGCAGTTTGATCACGGGGTGGGATGAGCAGTTCTTC.